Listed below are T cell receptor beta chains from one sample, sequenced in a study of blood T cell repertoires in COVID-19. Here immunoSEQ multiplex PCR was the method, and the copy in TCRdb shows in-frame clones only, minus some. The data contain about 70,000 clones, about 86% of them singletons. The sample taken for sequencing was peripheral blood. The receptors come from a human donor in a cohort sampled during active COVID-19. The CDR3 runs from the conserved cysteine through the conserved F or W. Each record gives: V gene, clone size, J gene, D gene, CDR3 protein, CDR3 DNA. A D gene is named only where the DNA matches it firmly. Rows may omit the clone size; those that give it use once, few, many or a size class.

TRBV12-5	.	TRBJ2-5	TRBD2	CASTLAGGPETQYF	TGTGCTAGCACCTTAGCGGGGGGACCCGAGACCCAGTACTTC
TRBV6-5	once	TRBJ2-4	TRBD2	CASKAGVNIQYF	TGTGCCAGCAAAGCGGGGGTAAACATTCAGTACTTC
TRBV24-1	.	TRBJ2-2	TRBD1	CATSERGQGLAGELFF	TGTGCCACCAGTGAGCGAGGACAGGGGTTGGCCGGGGAGCTGTTTTTT
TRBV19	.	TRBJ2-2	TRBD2	CASSPQGLGGTGELFF	TGTGCCAGTAGTCCCCAGGGACTAGGGGGCACCGGGGAGCTGTTTTTT
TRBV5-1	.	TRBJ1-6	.	CASSPTENSPLHF	TGCGCCAGCAGCCCCACGGAGAATTCACCCCTCCACTTT
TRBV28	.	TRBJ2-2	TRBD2	CASSFRLAGGRELFF	TGTGCCAGCAGTTTCCGACTAGCGGGGGGTCGGGAGCTGTTTTTT
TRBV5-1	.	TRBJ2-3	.	CASRQGRGITDTQYF	TGCGCCAGCAGGCAAGGCCGCGGGATCACAGATACGCAGTATTTT
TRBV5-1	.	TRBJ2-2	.	CASSLGQTNTGELFF	TGCGCCAGCAGCTTGGGCCAGACGAACACCGGGGAGCTGTTTTTT
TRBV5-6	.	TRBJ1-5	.	CASSLRGEGSPQHF	TGTGCCAGCAGCTTGCGGGGGGAAGGCAGCCCCCAGCATTTT
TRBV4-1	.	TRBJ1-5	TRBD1	CASSLSPGTGANQPQHF	TGCGCCAGCAGCCTCAGTCCCGGGACAGGGGCCAATCAGCCCCAGCATTTT
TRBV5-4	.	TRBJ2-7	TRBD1	CASSDSGQGAYEQYF	TGTGCCAGCAGCGACTCGGGACAGGGTGCCTACGAGCAGTACTTC
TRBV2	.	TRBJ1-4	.	CASRREDEKLFF	TGTGCCAGCAGACGTGAGGATGAAAAACTGTTTTTT
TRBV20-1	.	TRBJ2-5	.	CSAEAQETQYF	TGCAGTGCCGAGGCCCAAGAGACCCAGTACTTC
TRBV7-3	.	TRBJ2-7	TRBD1	CASSRTGGYEQYF	TGTGCCAGCAGCCGAACAGGGGGTTACGAGCAGTACTTC
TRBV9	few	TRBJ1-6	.	CASSPPLGRSLHF	TGTGCCAGCAGCCCCCCCTTGGGCCGGTCCCTCCACTTT
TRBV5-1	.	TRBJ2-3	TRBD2	CASSPDGLAGGKVQTDTQYF	TGCGCCAGCAGCCCGGATGGACTAGCGGGGGGAAAGGTGCAGACAGATACGCAGTATTTT
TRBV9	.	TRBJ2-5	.	CASAAKASPQETQYF	TGTGCCAGCGCAGCGAAAGCTAGTCCTCAAGAGACCCAGTACTTC
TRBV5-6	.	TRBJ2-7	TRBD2	CASSPRELTSGVPYEQYF	TGTGCCAGCAGCCCCCGAGAACTGACTAGCGGGGTCCCCTACGAGCAGTACTTC
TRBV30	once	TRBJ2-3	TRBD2	CAWSVLVAGGDTQYF	TGTGCCTGGAGTGTACTGGTAGCGGGGGGAGATACGCAGTATTTT
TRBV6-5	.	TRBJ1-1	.	CASSPRDSGYEAFF	TGTGCCAGCAGTCCGAGGGACTCCGGCTACGAAGCTTTCTTT
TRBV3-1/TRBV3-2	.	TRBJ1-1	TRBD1	CASSPTDREAFF	TGTGCCAGCAGCCCAACGGACAGGGAGGCTTTCTTT
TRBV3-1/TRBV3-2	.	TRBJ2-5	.	CASSQQQGQRETQYF	TGTGCCAGCAGCCAGCAGCAGGGGCAGCGAGAGACCCAGTACTTC
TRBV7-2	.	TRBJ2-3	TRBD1	CASSLQGLVADTQYF	TGTGCCAGCAGCCTACAGGGGCTTGTAGCAGATACGCAGTATTTT
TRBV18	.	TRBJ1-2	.	CASSPPGVTYGYTF	TGTGCCAGCTCACCACCCGGGGTTACCTATGGCTACACCTTC
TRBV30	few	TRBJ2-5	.	CAWSDLGARGAAQYF	TGTGCCTGGAGTGACTTGGGGGCCCGCGGTGCGGCCCAGTACTTC
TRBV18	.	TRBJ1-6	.	CASSPPSNSPLHF	TGTGCCAGCTCACCACCTTCAAATTCACCCCTCCACTTT
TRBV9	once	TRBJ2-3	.	CASSAQGLGTQYF	TGTGCCAGCAGCGCTCAGGGTTTAGGTACGCAGTATTTT
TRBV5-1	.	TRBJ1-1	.	CASMWQGDGTEAFF	TGCGCCAGCATGTGGCAGGGTGACGGCACTGAAGCTTTCTTT
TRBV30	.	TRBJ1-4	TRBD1	CAWSSHGPGTGGKLFF	TGTGCCTGGAGTTCCCACGGTCCCGGGACAGGGGGAAAACTGTTTTTT
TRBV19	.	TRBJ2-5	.	CATRDSQETQYF	TGTGCCACGCGGGACAGCCAAGAGACCCAGTACTTC
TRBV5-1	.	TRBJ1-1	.	CASRVEQATGTEAFF	TGCGCCAGCAGGGTAGAACAGGCGACGGGCACTGAAGCTTTCTTT
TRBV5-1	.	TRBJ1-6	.	CASRSTGLLGAPLHF	TGCGCCAGCAGATCGACGGGACTTCTTGGGGCACCCCTCCACTTT
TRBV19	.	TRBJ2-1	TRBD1	CASSGPDRDEQFF	TGTGCCAGTAGTGGGCCCGACAGGGATGAGCAGTTCTTC
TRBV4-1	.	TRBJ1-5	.	CASSQGRLSQPQHF	TGCGCCAGCAGCCAAGGGCGGTTAAGCCAGCCCCAGCATTTT
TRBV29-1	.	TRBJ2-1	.	CSVDSASRNEQFF	TGCAGCGTTGATTCGGCTAGTCGGAATGAGCAGTTCTTC
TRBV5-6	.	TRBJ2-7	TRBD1	CASSWTRTGPSYEQYF	TGTGCCAGCAGCTGGACCCGGACAGGCCCTTCCTACGAGCAGTACTTC
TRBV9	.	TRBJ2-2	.	CASSVSGYDTGELFF	TGTGCCAGCAGCGTATCGGGGTATGACACCGGGGAGCTGTTTTTT
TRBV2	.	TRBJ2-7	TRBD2	CASWGGEGRFTAYEQYF	TGTGCCAGCTGGGGAGGGGAGGGGCGGTTTACTGCCTACGAGCAGTACTTC
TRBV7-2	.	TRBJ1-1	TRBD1	CASSSRQGRVFRAFF	TGTGCCAGCAGCTCTAGACAGGGAAGGGTTTTCCGAGCTTTCTTT
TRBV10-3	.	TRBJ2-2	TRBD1	CAITPTGGTGELFF	TGTGCCATCACCCCGACAGGGGGAACCGGGGAGCTGTTTTTT
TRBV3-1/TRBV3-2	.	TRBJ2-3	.	CASSQGNGGVADTQYF	TGTGCCAGCAGCCAAGGTAACGGAGGGGTTGCAGATACGCAGTATTTT
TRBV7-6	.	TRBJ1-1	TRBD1	CASSLDGTGLTEAFF	TGTGCCAGCAGCTTAGACGGGACAGGTCTTACTGAAGCTTTCTTT
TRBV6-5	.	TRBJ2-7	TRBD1	CASSAPGQGYEQYF	TGTGCCAGCAGCGCCCCGGGACAGGGGTACGAGCAGTACTTC
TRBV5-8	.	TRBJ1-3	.	CASSRTGTSGNTIYF	TGTGCCAGCAGCCGAACAGGGACATCTGGAAACACCATATATTTT
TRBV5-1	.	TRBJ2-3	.	CASSLGLDPDTQYF	TGCGCCAGCAGCTTGGGCCTAGATCCCGATACGCAGTATTTT
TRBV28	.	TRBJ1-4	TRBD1	CASSFMQGVEKLFF	TGTGCCAGCAGTTTTATGCAGGGGGTTGAAAAACTGTTTTTT
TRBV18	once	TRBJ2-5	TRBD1	CASSPLRGTRETQYF	TGTGCCAGCTCACCACTCAGGGGGACCCGGGAGACCCAGTACTTC
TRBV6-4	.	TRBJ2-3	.	CASSDGGARDTQYF	TGTGCCAGCAGTGACGGGGGGGCAAGAGATACGCAGTATTTT
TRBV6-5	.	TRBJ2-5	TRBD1	CASTHPGGEETQYF	TGTGCCAGCACCCACCCAGGGGGCGAGGAGACCCAGTACTTC
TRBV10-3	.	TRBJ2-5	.	CAISGQLQETQYF	TGTGCCATCAGTGGACAACTGCAAGAGACCCAGTACTTC
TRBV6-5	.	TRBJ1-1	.	CASRTGYSDTEAFF	TGTGCCAGCAGAACAGGGTATTCGGACACTGAAGCTTTCTTT
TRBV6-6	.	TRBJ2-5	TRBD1	CASSYPQGQGYF	TGTGCCAGCAGTTATCCTCAGGGACAGGGGTACTTC
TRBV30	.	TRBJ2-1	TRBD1	CAWTISGTGRHDEQFF	TGTGCCTGGACTATCTCCGGGACAGGGCGACATGATGAGCAGTTCTTC
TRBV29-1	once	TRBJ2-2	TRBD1	CSALGQGNTGELFF	TGCAGCGCCCTGGGACAGGGGAATACCGGGGAGCTGTTTTTT
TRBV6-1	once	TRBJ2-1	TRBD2	CASSELAGGRYNEQFF	TGTGCCAGCAGTGAACTAGCGGGGGGGAGATACAATGAGCAGTTCTTC